This record looks at one T cell receptor beta chain sequence and its context. The same CDR3 is also encoded by other DNA sequences in this sample. Authors' analysis steps: Reference gene primer amplification gave nucleated cell count estimates. TCRdb keeps only in-frame clones here, not all; method: immunoSEQ multiplex PCR. V and J calls and clone size are as listed in that table; D and trimming were resolved from the DNA. The sample holds about 260,000 clones, 70% to 90% seen once. The sample belongs to a study of blood T cell repertoires in COVID-19. Across the whole study: Specimens from acute and convalescent COVID-19 originated in the United States, Italy and Spain.

Per the germline V gene, CDR1 is MGHDK and CDR2 is SYGVNS. The ends were cut back, 3 bases at V and 7 bases at J, with 12 bases in the middle. This CDR3 has 14 residues. The clonotype originates from a man aged 18 to 29 with active or convalescent COVID-19. Sequenced material: peripheral blood. This chain links TRBV25-1 with TRBJ1-4; a possible D gene is TRBD1 (6 bases). The CDR3 DNA reads as TGTGCCAGCAGTGAGTTAGGGGGGGTTGAAAAACTGTTTTTT. It specifies CASSELGGVEKLFF.